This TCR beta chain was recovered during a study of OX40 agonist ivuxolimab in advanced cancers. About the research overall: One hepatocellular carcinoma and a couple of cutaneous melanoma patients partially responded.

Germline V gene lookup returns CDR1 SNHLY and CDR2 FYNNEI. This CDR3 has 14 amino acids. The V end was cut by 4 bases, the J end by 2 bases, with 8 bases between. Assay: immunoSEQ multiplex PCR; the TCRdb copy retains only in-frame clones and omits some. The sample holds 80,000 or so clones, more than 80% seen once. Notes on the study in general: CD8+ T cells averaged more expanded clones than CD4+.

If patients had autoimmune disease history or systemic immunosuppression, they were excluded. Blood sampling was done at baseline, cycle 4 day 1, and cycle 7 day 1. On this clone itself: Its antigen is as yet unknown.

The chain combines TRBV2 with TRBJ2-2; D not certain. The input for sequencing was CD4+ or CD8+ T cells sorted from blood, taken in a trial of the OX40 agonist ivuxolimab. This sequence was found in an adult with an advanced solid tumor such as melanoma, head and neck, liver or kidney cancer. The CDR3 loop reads CASSVLPNTGELFF. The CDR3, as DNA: TGTGCCAGCAGTGTCCTACCAAACACCGGGGAGCTGTTTTTT.